The 14 T cell receptor beta chains in this list originate from one sample, sequenced in a study of metastatic and nonmetastatic thyroid tumors. No patient received treatment before thyroid surgery. TCRdb re-called the PCR reads via MiXCR. Here the sample spans some 60,000 clones, 25% to 30% being singletons. The sample taken for sequencing was blood. These receptors were collected from a female donor with papillary thyroid cancer or a benign thyroid nodule (not recorded which). Some clones in this sample may be carry-over from other donors' samples.

The CDR3 loop reads CASSREPGTANYGYTF. The DNA of the CDR3 is TGTGCCAGCAGCCGAGAACCGGGGACGGCAAACTATGGCTACACCTTC. V gene TRBV3-1 combines with J gene TRBJ1-2; a weak D match, TRBD1 (5 bases). The CDR3 totals 16 residues. The ends were cut back, 4 bases at V and 2 bases at J, with 17 bases in the middle. The germline gives CDR1 LGHDT, CDR2 YNNKEL (reference sequence).

The CDR3 reads CASSQESQGRNGYTF. The CDR3, as DNA: TGCGCCAGCAGCCAAGAATCGCAGGGGAGAAATGGCTACACCTTC. This chain links TRBV4-1 with TRBJ1-2; possibly TRBD1 for D (6 bases). Trimming stripped 0 bases from V and 6 bases from J, with 14 bases between. The CDR3 extends over 15 amino acids. Germline V gene lookup returns CDR1 MGHRA and CDR2 YSYEKL.

Details on this clone: One end of the junction fails to match germline, which may point to a read error. This sequence joins TRBV20-1 and TRBJ2-5; D gene uncertain. CDR1 is DFQATT and CDR2 is SNEGSKA in the germline V gene (reference sequence). The CDR3 has 15 amino acids. CDR3 nucleotide sequence: TGCAGTGCTAGAGATTTACAAGGATCACAAGAGACCAAGTACTTC. Its protein product is CSARDLQGSQETKYF.

The chain couples TRBV2 to TRBJ2-5; TRBD1 aligns across 9 bases. V was clipped by 7 bases and J by 5 bases; unmatched bases: 8. The germline V gene encodes CDR1 SNHLY and CDR2 FYNNEI. This CDR3 is built from 14 residues. The DNA of the CDR3 is TGTGCCAGCACCCCGGGACAGGGAGGGGAGACCCAGTACTTC. Residues: CASTPGQGGETQYF.

The chain uses TRBV18 and TRBJ2-2, with D unresolved. There are 12 residues in the CDR3. V was shortened by 6 bases and J by 2 bases, with 4 bases between the two germline ends. Germline assignment: CDR1 KGHSH and CDR2 LQKENI. This CDR3 reads CASSPNTGELFF. The CDR3 DNA is TGTGCCAGCTCCCCTAACACCGGGGAGCTGTTTTTT. The full variable domain, with the rest looked up from reference TRBV18 and TRBJ2-2, is NAGVMQNPRHLVRRRGQEARLRCSPMKGHSHVYWYRQLPEEGLKFMVYLQKENIIDESGMPKERFSAEFPKEGPSILRIQQVVRGDSAAYFCASSPNTGELFFGEGSRLTVL.

This clone occurred a few times. This chain links TRBV28 with TRBJ1-4; D is ambiguous. The length of the CDR3 is 13 residues. V lost 3 bases and J 6 bases, leaving 8 bases between the germline ends. Germline V lookup: CDR1 MDHEN, CDR2 SYDVKM. The CDR3 sequence is CASSLVADEKLFF. The CDR3 coding sequence is TGTGCCAGCAGTTTGGTGGCAGATGAAAAACTGTTTTTT. The full variable domain, in which reference TRBV28 and TRBJ1-4 provide the parts outside the CDR3, is DVKVTQSSRYLVKRTGEKVFLECVQDMDHENMFWYRQDPGLGLRLIYFSYDVKMKEKGDIPEGYSVSREKKERFSLILESASTNQTSMYLCASSLVADEKLFFGSGTQLSVL.

CDR3 loop: CASSLDRDHNEQFF. Written as DNA, the CDR3 is TGTGCCAGCAGCCTAGACCGGGACCACAATGAGCAGTTCTTC. V and J are TRBV6-1 and TRBJ2-1; D may correspond to TRBD1 or TRBD2 (5 bases each). This CDR3 contains 14 residues. Per the germline V gene, CDR1 is MNHNS and CDR2 is SASEGT. Deletions cut 6 bases from V and 5 bases from J, with 14 bases between.

The J gene is TRBJ2-1, the V gene TRBV19; 9 nucleotides match TRBD1. The CDR3 has 16 residues. Germline CDR1 and CDR2: LNHDA and SQIVND (reference sequence). V lost 6 bases, J lost 8 bases, and 14 bases stayed unmatched. The CDR3 DNA follows: TGTGCCAGTAGATCGCAGGGGGACAGGGCCCGCGATGAGCAGTTCTTC. As protein: CASRSQGDRARDEQFF.

The chain combines TRBV27 with TRBJ1-6; maybe TRBD1 (5 bases). The CDR3 loop spans 12 amino acids. Trimming removed 6 bases from V and 13 bases from J, with 13 bases in between. The germline V gene has CDR1 MNHEY and CDR2 SMNVEV (reference sequence). The CDR3 nucleotides read TGTGCCAGCAGCCCCTCTGGGGGGCCCCTCCACTTT. This codes for CASSPSGGPLHF.

The table lists this clone with many counts. The rearrangement uses TRBV11-2 and TRBJ2-5; D is possibly TRBD1 (6 bases). The CDR3 covers 15 residues. The V gene lost 5 bases and the J gene lost 3 bases, with 16 bases spanning the gap. Per germline, CDR1 SGHAT and CDR2 FQNNGV. The DNA of the CDR3 is TGTGCCAGCAGCCAAAATACAGGGTCCGAAGAGACCCAGTACTTC. This encodes CASSQNTGSEETQYF.

The sample holds many counts of this clone. The rearrangement joins TRBV10-2 to TRBJ2-5; the D gene could be TRBD1 or TRBD2 (6 bases each). There are 14 residues in the CDR3. Trimming took 4 bases from V and 4 from J, leaving 13 bases between them. The germline V gene has CDR1 WSHSY and CDR2 SAAADI. DNA for the CDR3: TGCGCCAGCAGTGGGCACAGGGACTCAGAGACCCAGTACTTC. It yields the protein CASSGHRDSETQYF.

The CDR3 spells CASGSGDWSTDTQYF. CDR3 bases: TGTGCTAGTGGATCAGGGGACTGGAGCACAGATACGCAGTATTTT. V and J are TRBV12-5 and TRBJ2-3; D may match TRBD1 or TRBD2 (6 bases each). Trimming cost V 6 bases and J 0 bases, with 13 bases left between them. The CDR3 is 15 amino acids. Germline values: CDR1 LGHNT, CDR2 FRNRAP.

The chain couples TRBV30 to TRBJ1-2; no clear D gene. CDR1 and CDR2 (germline): GTSNPN, SVGIG (reference sequence). V gave up 8 bases and J gave up 6 bases, with 13 bases separating them. The CDR3 covers 11 residues. The CDR3 spells CARSGRDGYTF. CDR3 bases: TGTGCCCGCTCGGGGAGGGATGGCTACACCTTC.

The rearrangement uses TRBV11-2 and TRBJ2-1; TRBD1 matches at 8 bases. Trimming cost V 5 bases and J 5 bases; bases outside gene matches: 5. The germline CDR1 and CDR2 sequences are SGHAT and FQNNGV. The CDR3 has 14 residues. This chain's CDR3 is CASSRQGLNNEQFF. DNA of the CDR3: TGTGCCAGCAGCCGACAGGGGCTAAACAATGAGCAGTTCTTC.